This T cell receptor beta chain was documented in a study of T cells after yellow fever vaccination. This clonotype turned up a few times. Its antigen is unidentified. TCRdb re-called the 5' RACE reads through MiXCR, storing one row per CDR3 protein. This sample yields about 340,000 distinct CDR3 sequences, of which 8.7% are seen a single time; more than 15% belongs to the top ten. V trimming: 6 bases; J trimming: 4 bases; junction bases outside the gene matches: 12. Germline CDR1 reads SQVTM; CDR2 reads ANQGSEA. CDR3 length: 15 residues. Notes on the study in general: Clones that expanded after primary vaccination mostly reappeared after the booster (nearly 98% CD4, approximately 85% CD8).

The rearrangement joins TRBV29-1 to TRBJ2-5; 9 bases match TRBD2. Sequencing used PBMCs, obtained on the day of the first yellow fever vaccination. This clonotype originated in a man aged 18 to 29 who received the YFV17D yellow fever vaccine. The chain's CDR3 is CSVAPSGGPGETQYF. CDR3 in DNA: TGCAGCGTGGCCCCGAGCGGGGGGCCAGGAGAGACCCAGTACTTC.